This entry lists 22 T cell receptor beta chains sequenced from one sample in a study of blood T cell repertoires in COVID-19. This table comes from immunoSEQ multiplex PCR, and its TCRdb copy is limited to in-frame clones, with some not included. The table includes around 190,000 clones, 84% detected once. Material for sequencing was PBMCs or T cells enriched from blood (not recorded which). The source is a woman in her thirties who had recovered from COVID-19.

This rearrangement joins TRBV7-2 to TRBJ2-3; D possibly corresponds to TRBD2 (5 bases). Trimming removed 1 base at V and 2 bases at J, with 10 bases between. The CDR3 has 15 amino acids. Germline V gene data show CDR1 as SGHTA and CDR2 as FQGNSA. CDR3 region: CASSLEGSDTDTQYF. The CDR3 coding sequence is TGTGCCAGCAGCTTAGAGGGTAGCGACACAGATACGCAGTATTTT. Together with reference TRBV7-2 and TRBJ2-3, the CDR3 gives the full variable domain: GAGVSQSPSNKVTEKGKDVELRCDPISGHTALYWYRQSLGQGLEFLIYFQGNSAPDKSGLPSDRFSAERTGGSVSTLTIQRTQQEDSAVYLCASSLEGSDTDTQYFGPGTRLTVL.

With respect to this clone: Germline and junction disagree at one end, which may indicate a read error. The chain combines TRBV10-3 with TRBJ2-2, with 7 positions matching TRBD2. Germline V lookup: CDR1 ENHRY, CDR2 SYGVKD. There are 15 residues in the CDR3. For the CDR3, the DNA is TGTGCCATCAGTCAGCCCGGGACGGGGAGCGGGGAGCGGTTTTTT. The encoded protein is CAISQPGTGSGERFF.

Here the CDR3 DNA reads TGTGCCAGCAGCCAATATTCCTCCGGGTTTTTGGATGAGCAGTTCTTC. Translation: CASSQYSSGFLDEQFF. The V gene is TRBV3-1 (or the pseudogene TRBV3-2), the J gene TRBJ2-1; D is unclear. The CDR3 is 16 residues long. The germline CDR1 and CDR2 sequences are LGHDT and YNNKEL (reference sequence). V was cut by 2 bases and J by 8 bases, with 19 bases left in between.

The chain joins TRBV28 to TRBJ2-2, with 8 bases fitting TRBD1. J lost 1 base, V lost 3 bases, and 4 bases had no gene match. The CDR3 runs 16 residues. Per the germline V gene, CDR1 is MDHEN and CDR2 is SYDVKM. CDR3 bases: TGTGCCAGCAGTTTCTTGACAGGGGAGAACACCGGGGAGCTGTTTTTT. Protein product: CASSFLTGENTGELFF.

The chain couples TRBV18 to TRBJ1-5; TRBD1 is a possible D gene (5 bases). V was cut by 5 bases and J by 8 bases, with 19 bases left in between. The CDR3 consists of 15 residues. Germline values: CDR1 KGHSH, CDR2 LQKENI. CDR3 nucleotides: TGTGCCAGCTCAGACCAGTTGGGGGGTGCGGAGCCCCAGCATTTT. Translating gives CASSDQLGGAEPQHF.

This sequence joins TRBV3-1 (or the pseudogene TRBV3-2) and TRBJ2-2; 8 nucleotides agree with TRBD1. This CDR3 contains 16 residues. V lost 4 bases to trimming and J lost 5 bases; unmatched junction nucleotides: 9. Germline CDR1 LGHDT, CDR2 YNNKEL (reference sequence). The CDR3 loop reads CASSRTDRGYTGELFF. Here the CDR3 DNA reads TGTGCCAGCAGCCGGACCGACAGGGGTTATACCGGGGAGCTGTTTTTT.

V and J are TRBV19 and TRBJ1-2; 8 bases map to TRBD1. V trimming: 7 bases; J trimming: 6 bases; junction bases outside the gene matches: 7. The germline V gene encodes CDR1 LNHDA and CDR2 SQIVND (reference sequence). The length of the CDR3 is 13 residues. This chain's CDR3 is CASNPGQGNGYTF. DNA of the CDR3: TGTGCCAGTAACCCCGGACAGGGAAATGGCTACACCTTC.

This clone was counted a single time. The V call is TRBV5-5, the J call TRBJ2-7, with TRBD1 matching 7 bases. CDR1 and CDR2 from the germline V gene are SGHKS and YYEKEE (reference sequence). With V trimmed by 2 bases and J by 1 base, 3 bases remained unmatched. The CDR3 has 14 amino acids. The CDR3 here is CASSLTGVSYEQYV. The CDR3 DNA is TGTGCCAGCAGCTTAACAGGGGTGTCCTACGAGCAGTACGTC.

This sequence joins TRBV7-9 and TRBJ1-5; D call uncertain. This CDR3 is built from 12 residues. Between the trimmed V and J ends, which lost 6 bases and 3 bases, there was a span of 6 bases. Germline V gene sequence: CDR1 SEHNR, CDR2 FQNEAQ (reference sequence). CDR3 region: CASRRDNQPQHF. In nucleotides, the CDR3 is TGTGCCAGCAGACGGGACAATCAGCCCCAGCATTTT.

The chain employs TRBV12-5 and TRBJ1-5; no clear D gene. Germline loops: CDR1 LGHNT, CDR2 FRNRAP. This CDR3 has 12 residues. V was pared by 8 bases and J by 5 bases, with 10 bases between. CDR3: CASSPGYQPQHF. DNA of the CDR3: TGTGCTAGTTCCCCGGGATATCAGCCCCAGCATTTT.

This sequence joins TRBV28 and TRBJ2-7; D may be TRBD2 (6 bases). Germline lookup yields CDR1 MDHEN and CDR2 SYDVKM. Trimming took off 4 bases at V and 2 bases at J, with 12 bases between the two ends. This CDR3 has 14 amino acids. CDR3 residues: CASSSPGSAYEQYV. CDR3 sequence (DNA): TGTGCCAGCAGTTCCCCCGGGAGCGCCTACGAGCAGTACGTC.

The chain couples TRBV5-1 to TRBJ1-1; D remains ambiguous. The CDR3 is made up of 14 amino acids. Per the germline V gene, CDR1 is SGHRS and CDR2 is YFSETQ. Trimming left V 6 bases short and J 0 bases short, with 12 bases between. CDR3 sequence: CASNVGAVNTEAFF. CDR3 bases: TGCGCCAGCAACGTGGGAGCGGTGAACACTGAAGCTTTCTTT.

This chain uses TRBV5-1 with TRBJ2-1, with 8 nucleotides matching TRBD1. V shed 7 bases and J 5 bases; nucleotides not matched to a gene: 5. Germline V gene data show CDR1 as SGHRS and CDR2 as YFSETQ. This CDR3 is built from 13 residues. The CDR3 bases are TGCGCCAGCGGGGGGACAGGAAACAATGAGCAGTTCTTC. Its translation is CASGGTGNNEQFF.

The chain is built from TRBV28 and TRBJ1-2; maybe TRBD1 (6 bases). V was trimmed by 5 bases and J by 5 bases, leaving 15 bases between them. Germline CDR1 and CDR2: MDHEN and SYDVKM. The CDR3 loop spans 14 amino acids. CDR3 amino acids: CASSPTGTQYGYTF. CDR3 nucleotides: TGTGCCAGCAGTCCGACCGGGACACAGTATGGCTACACCTTC.

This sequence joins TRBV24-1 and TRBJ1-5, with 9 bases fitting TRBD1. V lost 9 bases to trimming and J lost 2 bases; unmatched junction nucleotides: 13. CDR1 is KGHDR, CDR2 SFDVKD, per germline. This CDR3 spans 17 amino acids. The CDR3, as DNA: TGTGCCACCTCTCCGGGGACAGGGAATACCCGCAATCAGCCCCAGCATTTT. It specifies CATSPGTGNTRNQPQHF.

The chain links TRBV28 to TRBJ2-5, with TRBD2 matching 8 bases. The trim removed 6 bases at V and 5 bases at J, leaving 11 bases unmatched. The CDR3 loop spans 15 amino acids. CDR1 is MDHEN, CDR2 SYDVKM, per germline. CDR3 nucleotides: TGTGCCAGCAGGGCAGGAGGAGCGGGAGCTGAGACCCAGTACTTC. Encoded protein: CASRAGGAGAETQYF.

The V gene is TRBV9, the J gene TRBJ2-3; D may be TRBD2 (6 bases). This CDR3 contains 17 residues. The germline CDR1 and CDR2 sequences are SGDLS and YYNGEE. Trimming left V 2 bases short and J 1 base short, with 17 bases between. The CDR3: CASSVEARLDGTDTQYF. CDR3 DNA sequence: TGTGCCAGCAGCGTGGAGGCCCGACTAGATGGCACAGATACGCAGTATTTT.

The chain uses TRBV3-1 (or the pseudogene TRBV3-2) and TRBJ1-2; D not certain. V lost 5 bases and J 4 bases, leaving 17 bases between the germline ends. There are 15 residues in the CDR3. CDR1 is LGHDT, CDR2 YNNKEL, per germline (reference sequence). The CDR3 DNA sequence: TGTGCCAGCAGCGGATCGCGGCCTCTCTCCTATGGCTACACCTTC. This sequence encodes CASSGSRPLSYGYTF.

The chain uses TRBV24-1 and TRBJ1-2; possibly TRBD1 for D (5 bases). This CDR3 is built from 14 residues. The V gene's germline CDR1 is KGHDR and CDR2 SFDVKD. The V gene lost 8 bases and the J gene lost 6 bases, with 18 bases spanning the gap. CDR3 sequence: CATMRGGTDDGYTF. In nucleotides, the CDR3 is TGTGCCACCATGCGCGGCGGGACGGACGATGGCTACACCTTC.

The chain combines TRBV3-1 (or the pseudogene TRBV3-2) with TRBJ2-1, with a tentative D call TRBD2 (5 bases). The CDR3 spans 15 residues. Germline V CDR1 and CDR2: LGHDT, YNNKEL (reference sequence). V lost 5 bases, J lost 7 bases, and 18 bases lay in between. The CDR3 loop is CASSSPSRTGNEQFF. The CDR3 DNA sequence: TGTGCCAGCAGCTCCCCAAGCCGGACGGGAAATGAGCAGTTCTTC.

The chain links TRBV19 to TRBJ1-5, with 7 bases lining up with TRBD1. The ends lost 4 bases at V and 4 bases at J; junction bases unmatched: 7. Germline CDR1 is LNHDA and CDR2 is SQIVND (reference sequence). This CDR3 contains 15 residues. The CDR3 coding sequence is TGTGCCAGTAGTAAGGTGACAGGGAGTAATCAGCCCCAGCATTTT. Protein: CASSKVTGSNQPQHF.

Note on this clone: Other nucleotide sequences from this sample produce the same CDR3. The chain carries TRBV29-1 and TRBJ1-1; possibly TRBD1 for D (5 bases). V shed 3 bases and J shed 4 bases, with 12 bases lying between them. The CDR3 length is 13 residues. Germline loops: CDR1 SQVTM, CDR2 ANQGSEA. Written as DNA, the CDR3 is TGCAGCGTTGAGAAGGGGCTGGGCACTGAAGCTTTCTTT. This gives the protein CSVEKGLGTEAFF.